This entry lists 26 T cell receptor beta chains sequenced from one sample in a study of breast tumors, draining lymph nodes, adjacent tissues. The lymph nodes were axillary draining lymph nodes from breast cancer patients. TCRdb analysed the multiplex PCR reads with MiXCR anew, one entry per CDR3 protein. The sample yields about 230,000 distinct CDR3 sequences, about 32% seen once. Sequenced: axillary lymph node tissue. These receptors were taken from a female donor with breast cancer. Some clones in this sample may be carry-over from other donors' samples.

As for this clonotype: Sequence at one end of the junction differs from germline and may be a read error. The chain carries TRBV6-2 or TRBV6-3 and TRBJ2-1; TRBD2 matches 9 bases. Looked up from germline, CDR1 is MNHEY and CDR2 is SVGEGT. The CDR3 is made up of 17 amino acids. CDR3 coding DNA: TGTGCCAGCAGTCACTCGCCCCCTAGCGGGATATACAATGAGCAGTTCTTC. Amino acid sequence: CASSHSPPSGIYNEQFF.

For this clonotype: This may be a read error, as it is one base from a much larger clone. The chain couples TRBV5-1 to TRBJ2-1; D ambiguous. Germline CDR1 is SGHRS and CDR2 is YFSETQ. The ends were cut back, 0 bases at V and 13 bases at J, with 14 bases in the middle. This CDR3 spans 13 amino acids. The CDR3 sequence is CASSLAVKIDQFF. CDR3 sequence (DNA): TGCGCCAGCAGCTTGGCAGTAAAGATTGACCAGTTCTTC. The whole variable domain, remainder taken from reference TRBV5-1 and TRBJ2-1, is KAGVTQTPRYLIKTRGQQVTLSCSPISGHRSVSWYQQTPGQGLQFLFEYFSETQRNKGNFPGRFSGRQFSNSRSEMNVSTLELGDSALYLCASSLAVKIDQFFGPGTRLTVL.

The chain has TRBV24-1 and TRBJ2-5, with a weak D call TRBD2 (6 bases). The CDR3 contains 13 residues. V was shortened by 7 bases and J by 9 bases, with 17 bases between the two germline ends. Germline assignment: CDR1 KGHDR and CDR2 SFDVKD. The CDR3 here is CATRSFVPGAQYF. The CDR3 region has the DNA TGTGCCACCAGGTCATTCGTCCCGGGAGCCCAGTACTTC.

This clonotype was observed at least ten times. A read error may explain this, as a much larger clone is one base away. The genes are TRBV20-1 and TRBJ1-5; D perhaps matches TRBD1 (5 bases). Germline V gene lookup returns CDR1 DFQATT and CDR2 SNEGSKA (reference sequence). This CDR3 region has 14 residues. This CDR3 is CSARDPTANPPQHF. In nucleotides, the CDR3 is TGCAGTGCTAGAGATCCGACAGCTAATCCGCCCCAGCATTTT.

On this clonotype itself: Possible read error: a much larger clone is one base away. The CDR3 ends on some other residue instead of the conserved phenylalanine or tryptophan, so this is likely a read error. The rearrangement uses TRBV7-2 and TRBJ2-3; no reliable D call. Germline V gives CDR1 SGHTA, CDR2 FQGNSA. CDR3 length: 16 residues. V lost 1 base and J lost 0, with 11 bases in between. CDR3: CASSLGVYGSTDTQYL. The CDR3 nucleotides read TGTGCCAGCAGCTTAGGTGTTTATGGGAGCACAGATACGCAGTATCTT.

Details on this clonotype: Compared with germline, one end of the junction differs, possibly owing to a read error. The CDR3: CSALKGNTISF. CDR3 in DNA: TGCAGTGCTCTAAAAGGAAACACCATATCCTTT. The J gene is TRBJ1-3, the V gene TRBV20-1; D uncertain. There are 11 residues in the CDR3. CDR1 and CDR2 (germline): DFQATT, SNEGSKA (reference sequence).

Points on this clonotype: It may be a read error: a sequence one base away is much more abundant. The rearrangement joins TRBV6-5 to TRBJ1-5; perhaps TRBD1 as D (5 bases). CDR3 length: 15 residues. Trimming stripped 6 bases from V and 1 base from J, with 13 bases between. Germline V gene sequence: CDR1 MNHEY, CDR2 SVGAGI. This chain's CDR3 is CASRPAGFSNQPQHF. For the CDR3, the DNA is TGTGCCAGCAGGCCCGCAGGGTTCAGCAATCAGCCCCAGCATTTT.

V gene TRBV28 combines with J gene TRBJ2-1; D unclear. Germline V CDR1 and CDR2: MDHEN, SYDVKM. This CDR3 has 12 residues. The germline V and J ends were trimmed by 9 bases and 4 bases, with 10 bases remaining between them. The CDR3 is CASSIGYNEQFF. CDR3 coding DNA: TGTGCCAGTAGTATAGGATACAATGAGCAGTTCTTC.

Ten or more counts support this clonotype. The genes are TRBV20-1 and TRBJ2-1, with 12 nucleotides matching TRBD2. The germline V gene has CDR1 DFQATT and CDR2 SNEGSKA (reference sequence). J was trimmed by 7 bases and V by 5 bases; bases with no gene match: 9. CDR3 size: 15 residues. The DNA for the CDR3 is TGCAGTGCTTCCTCTAGCGGGAGGGCCGGAAATGAGCAGTTCTTC. Translation: CSASSSGRAGNEQFF.

This clonotype showed up many times. CDR3 residues: CASSLTGNFGETQYF. Written as DNA, the CDR3 is TGTGCCAGCAGCCTGACAGGGAATTTCGGGGAGACCCAGTACTTC. The chain links TRBV6-1 to TRBJ2-5; 7 nucleotides line up with TRBD1. With 6 bases clipped from V and 5 bases from J, the junction kept 12 bases outside the gene matches. The CDR3 extends over 15 amino acids. Germline lookup yields CDR1 MNHNS and CDR2 SASEGT.

Only one count was recorded for this clonotype. At one end, the junction sequence differs from germline, possibly due to a read error. The chain employs TRBV29-1 and TRBJ2-1; 7 bases align to TRBD1. The germline gives CDR1 SQVTM, CDR2 ANQGSEA. CDR3 size: 15 residues. The CDR3 bases are TGCAGCGTTGACGGGACCACAGGGGCGTACAATGAGCGGTTCTTC. It yields the protein CSVDGTTGAYNERFF.

This clonotype was observed many times. A read error is possible here, since a much larger clone lies one base away. The chain recombines TRBV7-9 with TRBJ2-5; D is tentatively TRBD1 or TRBD2 (5 bases each). The CDR3 runs 17 residues. CDR1 and CDR2 (germline): SEHNR, FQNEAQ (reference sequence). CDR3 coding DNA: TGTGCCAGCAGCTTTCGAGGGATTAAGGGGCCCAGAGAGCCCCAGTACTTC. Protein: CASSFRGIKGPREPQYF.

As for this clonotype: The CDR3 end shows no conserved phenylalanine or tryptophan, and so a read error is likely. The chain is built from TRBV20-1 and TRBJ1-2, with D tentatively TRBD1 (5 bases). Germline loops: CDR1 DFQATT, CDR2 SNEGSKA (reference sequence). The CDR3 has 13 residues. CDR3 protein: CSAARQINYGYTL. The CDR3 DNA follows: TGCAGCGCTGCAAGACAGATTAACTATGGCTACACCCTC.

This clonotype was counted at least ten times. This chain connects TRBV5-1 to TRBJ2-7; weak D call: TRBD1 (5 bases). This CDR3 has 13 residues. Germline V CDR1 and CDR2: SGHRS, YFSETQ. The V end was cut by 6 bases, the J end by 1 base, with 11 bases between. The CDR3: CASKKRQSYEQYF. In DNA form, the CDR3 reads TGCGCCAGCAAAAAAAGACAGTCCTACGAGCAGTACTTC.

This clonotype was observed at least ten times. The gene calls are TRBV7-2 and TRBJ2-7; a possible D gene is TRBD2 (6 bases). CDR3 length: 14 amino acids. Germline V gene data show CDR1 as SGHTA and CDR2 as FQGNSA. V shed 7 bases and J shed 4 bases, with 17 bases lying between them. CDR3 coding DNA: TGTGCCAGCACCCCCGGAGGGCCCTATTACGAGCAGTACTTC. This gives the protein CASTPGGPYYEQYF.

The rearrangement uses TRBV20-1 and TRBJ2-3; TRBD2 agrees at 9 bases. There are 15 residues in the CDR3. The V gene end was trimmed by 1 base and the J gene end by 3 bases; junction bases not matched to a gene: 5. Germline lookup yields CDR1 DFQATT and CDR2 SNEGSKA (reference sequence). As DNA, the CDR3 is TGCAGTGCTAGAGGAGTAGCGGGAGTTACAGATACGCAGTATTTT. Protein sequence: CSARGVAGVTDTQYF.

Worth noting for this clonotype: The limits of the CDR3 on the DNA are not certain, so only TCRdb's listed CDR3 is given. The CDR3 protein is CASSEQGHYGYTFGSGTKNIQYF. This chain joins TRBV25-1 and TRBJ2-4; TRBD1, as called in the table, went unchecked against the DNA. CDR1 is MGHDK, CDR2 SYGVNS, per germline. The CDR3 is 23 amino acids long, termini counted.

The CDR3 DNA reads TGCAGTGCTGGGGGGCAGGCGGGTCTAGGAGCTTTCTTT. It specifies CSAGGQAGLGAFF. V usage is TRBV20-1 and J usage is TRBJ1-1; D possibly corresponds to TRBD1 (6 bases). Germline V gives CDR1 DFQATT, CDR2 SNEGSKA (reference sequence). V lost 5 bases and J lost 10, with 20 bases in between. This CDR3 comprises 13 residues.

This clonotype has only a few counts. The chain joins TRBV19 to TRBJ1-1; D not resolved. The germline V gene has CDR1 LNHDA and CDR2 SQIVND (reference sequence). The length of the CDR3 is 15 residues. V lost 0 bases and J 2 bases, leaving 10 bases between the germline ends. CDR3 amino acids: CASSIDPGLNTEAFF. The CDR3 nucleotides are TGTGCCAGTAGTATAGATCCAGGCCTAAACACTGAAGCTTTCTTT.

This clonotype came up many times. The rearrangement joins TRBV19 to TRBJ1-6, with 8 bases lining up with TRBD1. CDR1 LNHDA and CDR2 SQIVND come from the germline V gene (reference sequence). V shed 2 bases, J shed 9 bases, and the junction held 3 bases outside the gene matches. This CDR3 has 14 amino acids. This CDR3 is CASSIQGAGSPLHF. In DNA form, the CDR3 reads TGTGCCAGTAGTATACAGGGGGCTGGTTCACCCCTCCACTTT.

In its sample, this clonotype was seen many times. This rearrangement joins TRBV9 to TRBJ2-3; TRBD2 matches 12 bases. The junction had 8 bases not matched to a gene; V was cut back by 3 bases and J by 0 bases. The CDR3 runs to 18 residues. Germline values: CDR1 SGDLS, CDR2 YYNGEE. The CDR3 reads CASSARTSGDTSTDTQYF. In nucleotides, the CDR3 is TGTGCCAGCAGCGCCCGGACTAGCGGGGACACTAGCACAGATACGCAGTATTTT.

V and J are TRBV7-2 and TRBJ2-3; no clear D. The CDR3 sequence is 15 residues long. The V end was cut by 2 bases, the J end by 0 bases, with 9 bases between. Germline lookup yields CDR1 SGHTA and CDR2 FQGNSA. Here the CDR3 DNA reads TGTGCCAGCAGCTTAAACTCAGTCAGCACAGATACGCAGTATTTT. Translation gives CASSLNSVSTDTQYF.

This clonotype was seen ten or more times. The chain couples TRBV20-1 to TRBJ2-2, with D hard to call. The CDR3 loop spans 13 amino acids. V was clipped by 4 bases and J by 1 base, with 7 bases between them. Germline V lookup: CDR1 DFQATT, CDR2 SNEGSKA (reference sequence). This CDR3 is CSATRGNTGELFF. The CDR3 region has the DNA TGCAGTGCTACCCGAGGGAACACCGGGGAGCTGTTTTTT.

Details on this clonotype: A read error may explain this, as a much larger clone is one base away. The genes are TRBV12-3 or TRBV12-4 and TRBJ2-2; tentative D call: TRBD1 (8 bases). V lost 5 bases, J lost 4 bases, and 14 bases lay in between. The CDR3 has 15 amino acids. The CDR3 protein is CASSNRGEGTGELFF. CDR3 coding DNA: TGTGCCAGCAGTAACAGGGGGGAGGGCACCGGGGAGCTGTTTTTT.

The gene calls are TRBV7-2 and TRBJ2-1, with 12 bases lining up with TRBD2. The CDR3 runs 17 residues. V lost 5 bases, J lost 5 bases, and 10 bases stayed unmatched. Looked up from germline, CDR1 is SGHTA and CDR2 is FQGNSA. The DNA of the CDR3 is TGTGCCAGCAGCCTAGAACGGACTAGCGGGACCCACAATGAGCAGTTCTTC. Its translation is CASSLERTSGTHNEQFF.

V gene TRBV5-1 combines with J gene TRBJ2-2, with D tentatively TRBD1 (5 bases). With 3 bases removed from V and 1 base from J, the gap between germline ends came to 7 bases. CDR3 length equals 14 residues. Germline V gene lookup returns CDR1 SGHRS and CDR2 YFSETQ. The CDR3, as DNA: TGCGCCAGCAGCTCGACAGTGAACACCGGGGAGCTGTTTTTT. Its protein is CASSSTVNTGELFF.